The 11 T cell receptor beta chains below come from one sample, sequenced in a study of blood T cell repertoires in COVID-19. Here immunoSEQ multiplex PCR was the method, and the copy in TCRdb shows in-frame clones only, minus some. Of over 150,000 clones in the sample, about 88% were seen once. Sequenced sample: peripheral blood. Receptor source: a man in his forties with acute or convalescent COVID-19.

The count of this clone is one. The chain recombines TRBV30 with TRBJ2-5; tentative D call: TRBD1 (5 bases). CDR1 and CDR2 (germline): GTSNPN, SVGIG (reference sequence). The V gene lost 4 bases and the J gene lost 5 bases, with 17 bases spanning the gap. The CDR3 length is 14 residues. As DNA, the CDR3 is TGTGCCTGGAAATTCAACCGAAACAGGGAGACCCAGTACTTC. Its protein is CAWKFNRNRETQYF.

The rearrangement uses TRBV11-2 and TRBJ1-6; D unresolved. Germline V gene data show CDR1 as SGHAT and CDR2 as FQNNGV. This CDR3 comprises 13 residues. Trimming shortened V by 0 bases and J by 11 bases, and 8 bases separated the two germline ends. The CDR3 sequence is CASSLDRLTPLHF. The CDR3 nucleotides are TGTGCCAGCAGCTTAGACAGATTAACACCCCTCCACTTT.

This clone was observed a few times. The V call is TRBV5-1, the J call TRBJ2-7; D gene uncertain. V was pared by 4 bases and J by 2 bases, with 16 bases between. CDR3 size: 15 residues. Germline lookup yields CDR1 SGHRS and CDR2 YFSETQ. CDR3 nucleotides: TGCGCCAGCAGCCCAAAGCATCTACGAGCCTACGAGCAGTACTTC. Its translation: CASSPKHLRAYEQYF.

This sequence joins TRBV3-1 (or the pseudogene TRBV3-2) and TRBJ1-4; 7 bases fit TRBD1. CDR1 and CDR2 (germline): LGHDT, YNNKEL (reference sequence). V was pared by 1 base and J by 3 bases, with 5 bases of the junction left unmatched. This CDR3 region has 16 residues. The CDR3 is CASSQGWDSANEKLFF. The CDR3 bases are TGTGCCAGCAGCCAAGGATGGGACAGTGCTAATGAAAAACTGTTTTTT.

This chain links TRBV7-9 with TRBJ1-5; D is unclear. V lost 5 bases and J 4 bases, leaving 12 bases between the germline ends. The V gene's germline CDR1 is SEHNR and CDR2 FQNEAQ (reference sequence). The CDR3 contains 14 residues. CDR3 loop: CASSPSSVNQPQHF. The CDR3 DNA reads TGTGCCAGCAGCCCTAGCTCCGTGAATCAGCCCCAGCATTTT.

This clone was observed once. The genes are TRBV27 and TRBJ2-5; TRBD2 might be the D (6 bases). CDR3 length: 15 residues. CDR1 and CDR2 from the germline V gene are MNHEY and SMNVEV (reference sequence). V was clipped by 7 bases and J by 3 bases, with 18 bases between them. The CDR3 is CASKLGGNRKETQYF. The CDR3 DNA reads as TGTGCCAGCAAGTTGGGAGGTAATCGGAAAGAGACCCAGTACTTC.

In its sample, this clone was seen a few times. The gene calls are TRBV7-8 and TRBJ1-2; D gene uncertain. V lost 5 bases and J 1 base, leaving 8 bases between the germline ends. This CDR3 region has 13 residues. Per the germline V gene, CDR1 is SGHVS and CDR2 is FQNEAQ. The CDR3 region has the DNA TGTGCCAGCAGCCTCGGGGATAACTATGGCTACACCTTC. It codes for CASSLGDNYGYTF.

In nucleotides, the CDR3 is TGTGCCAGCAGCACGAACAGGGGATGGAACTATGGCTACACCTTC. Encoded protein: CASSTNRGWNYGYTF. This chain connects TRBV7-2 to TRBJ1-2; 7 bases are a match to TRBD1. The ends lost 5 bases at V and 2 bases at J; junction bases unmatched: 8. This CDR3 contains 15 residues. Germline V gene sequence: CDR1 SGHTA, CDR2 FQGNSA.

This chain links TRBV5-6 with TRBJ2-7, with D possibly matching TRBD1 (6 bases). This CDR3 is 13 amino acids long. The V gene lost 0 bases and the J gene lost 5 bases, with 9 bases spanning the gap. CDR1 SGHDT and CDR2 YYEEEE come from the germline V gene. CDR3 residues: CASSLDRVDEQYF. The CDR3 DNA reads TGTGCCAGCAGCTTGGACAGGGTTGACGAGCAGTACTTC.

J is TRBJ2-3 and V is TRBV7-2; D possibly corresponds to TRBD1 (5 bases). Germline V gene lookup returns CDR1 SGHTA and CDR2 FQGNSA. The CDR3 sequence is 17 residues long. The V gene lost 4 bases and the J gene lost 7 bases, with 24 bases spanning the gap. The CDR3 is CASSYDNYLGVGNTQYF. CDR3 nucleotide sequence: TGTGCCAGCAGCTACGACAATTACTTAGGGGTAGGGAATACGCAGTATTTT.

This clone occurred a few times. The chain recombines TRBV19 with TRBJ1-2, with 7 positions matching TRBD1. The CDR3 contains 15 residues. V lost 5 bases to trimming and J lost 3 bases; unmatched junction nucleotides: 9. Germline values: CDR1 LNHDA, CDR2 SQIVND (reference sequence). The DNA for the CDR3 is TGTGCCAGTAGTCAAACCACGACAGGGTACTATGGCTACACCTTC. Encoded protein: CASSQTTTGYYGYTF.